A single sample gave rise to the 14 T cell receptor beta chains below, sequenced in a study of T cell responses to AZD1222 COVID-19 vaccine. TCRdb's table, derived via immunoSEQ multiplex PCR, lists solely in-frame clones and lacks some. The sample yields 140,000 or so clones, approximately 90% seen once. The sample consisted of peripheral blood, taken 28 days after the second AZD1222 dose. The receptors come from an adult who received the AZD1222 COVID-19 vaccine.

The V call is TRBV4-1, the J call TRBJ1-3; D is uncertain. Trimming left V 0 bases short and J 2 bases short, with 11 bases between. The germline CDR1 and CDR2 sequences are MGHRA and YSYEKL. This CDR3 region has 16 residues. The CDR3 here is CASSQDPRSTGNTIYF. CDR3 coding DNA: TGCGCCAGCAGCCAAGATCCTAGGAGCACTGGAAACACCATATATTTT.

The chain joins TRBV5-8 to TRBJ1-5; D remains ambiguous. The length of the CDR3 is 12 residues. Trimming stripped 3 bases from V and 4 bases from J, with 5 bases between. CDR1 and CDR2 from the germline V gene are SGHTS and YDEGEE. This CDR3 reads CASSSQNQPQHF. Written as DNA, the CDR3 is TGTGCCAGCAGCTCACAAAATCAGCCCCAGCATTTT. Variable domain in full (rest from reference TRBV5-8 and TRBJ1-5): EAGVTQSPTHLIKTRGQQATLRCSPISGHTSVYWYQQALGLGLQFLLWYDEGEERNRGNFPPRFSGRQFPNYSSELNVNALELEDSALYLCASSSQNQPQHFGDGTRLSIL.

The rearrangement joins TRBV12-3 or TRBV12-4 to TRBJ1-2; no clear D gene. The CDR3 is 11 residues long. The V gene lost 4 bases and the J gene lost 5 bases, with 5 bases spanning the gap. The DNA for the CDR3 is TGTGCCAGCAGTTCCGGTTATGGCTACACCTTC. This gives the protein CASSSGYGYTF.

The CDR3 nucleotides are TGTGCCAGCAGCCAAGAACCCCATGAGCAGTTCTTC. Protein: CASSQEPHEQFF. The J gene is TRBJ2-1, the V gene TRBV4-2; D remains ambiguous. V dropped 0 bases and J dropped 8 bases, with 5 bases sitting between them. The germline gives CDR1 LGHNA, CDR2 YNFKEQ. The CDR3 spans 12 residues.

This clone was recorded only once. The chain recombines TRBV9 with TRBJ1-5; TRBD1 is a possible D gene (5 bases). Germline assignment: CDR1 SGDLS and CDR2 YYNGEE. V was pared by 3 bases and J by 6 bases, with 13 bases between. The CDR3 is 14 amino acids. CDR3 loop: CASSGGTASQPQHF. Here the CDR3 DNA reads TGTGCCAGCAGCGGGGGGACGGCCAGTCAGCCCCAGCATTTT.

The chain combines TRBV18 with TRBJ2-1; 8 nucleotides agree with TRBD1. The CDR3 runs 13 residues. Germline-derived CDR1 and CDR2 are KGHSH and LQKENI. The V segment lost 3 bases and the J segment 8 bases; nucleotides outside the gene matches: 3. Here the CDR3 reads CASSPAGGDEQFF. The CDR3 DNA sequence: TGTGCCAGCTCACCGGCAGGGGGCGATGAGCAGTTCTTC. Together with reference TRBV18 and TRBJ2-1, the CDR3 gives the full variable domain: NAGVMQNPRHLVRRRGQEARLRCSPMKGHSHVYWYRQLPEEGLKFMVYLQKENIIDESGMPKERFSAEFPKEGPSILRIQQVVRGDSAAYFCASSPAGGDEQFFGPGTRLTVL.

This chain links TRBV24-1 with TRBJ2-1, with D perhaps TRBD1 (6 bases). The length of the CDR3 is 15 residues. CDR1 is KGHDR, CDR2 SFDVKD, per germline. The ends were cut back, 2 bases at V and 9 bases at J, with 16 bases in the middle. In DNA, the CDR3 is TGTGCCACCAGTGATTCCAGTCCCGGGACAACTGAGCAGTTCTTC. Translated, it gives CATSDSSPGTTEQFF.

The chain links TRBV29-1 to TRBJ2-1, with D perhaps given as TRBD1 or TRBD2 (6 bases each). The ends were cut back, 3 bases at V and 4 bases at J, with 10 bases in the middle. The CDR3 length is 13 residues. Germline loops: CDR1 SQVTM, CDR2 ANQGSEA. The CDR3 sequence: CSVEVGGYNEQFF. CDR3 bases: TGCAGCGTTGAGGTAGGGGGGTACAATGAGCAGTTCTTC.

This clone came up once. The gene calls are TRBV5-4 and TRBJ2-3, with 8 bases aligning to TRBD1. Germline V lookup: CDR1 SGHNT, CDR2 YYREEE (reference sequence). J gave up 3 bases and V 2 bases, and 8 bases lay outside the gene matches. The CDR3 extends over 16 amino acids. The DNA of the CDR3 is TGTGCCAGCAGCTTAACCGGACAGGGAGTGACAGATACGCAGTATTTT. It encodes CASSLTGQGVTDTQYF.

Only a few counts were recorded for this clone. For the CDR3, the DNA is TGTGCCAGTAGCCAGGGGACAGGCCTGCCCCTGTTAACTAATGAAAAACTGTTTTTT. Amino acids: CASSQGTGLPLLTNEKLFF. This chain links TRBV19 with TRBJ1-4; 8 positions match TRBD1. V shed 6 bases, J shed 1 base, and the junction held 16 bases outside the gene matches. This CDR3 is 19 amino acids long. CDR1 is LNHDA, CDR2 SQIVND, per germline (reference sequence). Together with reference TRBV19 and TRBJ1-4, the CDR3 gives the full variable domain: DGGITQSPKYLFRKEGQNVTLSCEQNLNHDAMYWYRQDPGQGLRLIYYSQIVNDFQKGDIAEGYSVSREKKESFPLTVTSAQKNPTAFYLCASSQGTGLPLLTNEKLFFGSGTQLSVL.

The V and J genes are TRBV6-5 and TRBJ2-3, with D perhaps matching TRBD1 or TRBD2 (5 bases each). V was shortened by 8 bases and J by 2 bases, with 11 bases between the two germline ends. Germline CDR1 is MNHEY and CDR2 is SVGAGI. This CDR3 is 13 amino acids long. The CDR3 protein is CASSLGDTDTQYF. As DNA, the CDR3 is TGTGCCAGCTCCTTGGGGGACACAGATACGCAGTATTTT.

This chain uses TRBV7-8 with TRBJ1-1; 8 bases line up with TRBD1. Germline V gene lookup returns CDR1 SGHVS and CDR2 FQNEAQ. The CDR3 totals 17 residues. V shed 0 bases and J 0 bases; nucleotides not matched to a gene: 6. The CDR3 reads CASSLAGDRTLNTEAFF. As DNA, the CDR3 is TGTGCCAGCAGCTTAGCGGGGGACAGGACTTTGAACACTGAAGCTTTCTTT.

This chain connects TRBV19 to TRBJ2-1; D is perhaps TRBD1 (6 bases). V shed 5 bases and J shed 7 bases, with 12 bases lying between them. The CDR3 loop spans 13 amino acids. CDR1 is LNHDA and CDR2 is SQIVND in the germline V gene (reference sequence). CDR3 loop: CASSSQGWNEQFF. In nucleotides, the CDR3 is TGTGCCAGTAGTTCGCAGGGGTGGAATGAGCAGTTCTTC. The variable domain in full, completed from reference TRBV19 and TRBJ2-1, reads DGGITQSPKYLFRKEGQNVTLSCEQNLNHDAMYWYRQDPGQGLRLIYYSQIVNDFQKGDIAEGYSVSREKKESFPLTVTSAQKNPTAFYLCASSSQGWNEQFFGPGTRLTVL.

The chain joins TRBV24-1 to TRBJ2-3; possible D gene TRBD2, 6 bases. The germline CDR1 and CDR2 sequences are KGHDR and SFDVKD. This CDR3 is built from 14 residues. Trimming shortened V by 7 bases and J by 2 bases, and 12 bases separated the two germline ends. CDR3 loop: CATSLGDSTDTQYF. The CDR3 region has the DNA TGTGCCACCAGCCTAGGGGACTCCACAGATACGCAGTATTTT.